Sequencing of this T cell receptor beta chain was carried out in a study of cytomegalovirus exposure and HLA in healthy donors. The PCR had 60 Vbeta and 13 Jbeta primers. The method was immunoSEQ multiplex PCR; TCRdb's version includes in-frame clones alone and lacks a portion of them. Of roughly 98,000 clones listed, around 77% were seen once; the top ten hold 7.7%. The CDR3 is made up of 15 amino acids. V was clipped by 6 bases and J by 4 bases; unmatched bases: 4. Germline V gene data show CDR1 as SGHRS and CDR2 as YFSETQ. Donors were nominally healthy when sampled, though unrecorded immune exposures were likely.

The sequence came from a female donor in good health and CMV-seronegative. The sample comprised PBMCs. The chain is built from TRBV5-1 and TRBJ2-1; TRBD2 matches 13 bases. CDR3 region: CASIELAGGYNEQFF. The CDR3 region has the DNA TGCGCCAGCATCGAACTAGCGGGAGGGTACAATGAGCAGTTCTTC.